One sample yielded the 3 T cell receptor beta chains listed below, sequenced in a study of blood T cell repertoires in COVID-19 (dated by TCRdb to 2019 to 2021). Receptor libraries were prepared by the immunoSEQ multiplex PCR assay. TCRdb limited this immuneACCESS table to in-frame rearrangements with V and J called. A share of clones is missing; checked studies link under half to unresolved V genes, and the rest is unexplained. Present in this sample are about 230,000 clones, 75% to 85% of which were seen just once. In total, the top ten clones hold 5% to 6.5% of the sample. The sequencing input was peripheral blood. These TCRs come from a man between 45 and 60 years old with COVID-19, enrolled during active disease.

This clone was seen only once. The chain links TRBV5-4 to TRBJ2-3; 8 nucleotides line up with TRBD2. Germline V gene lookup returns CDR1 SGHNT and CDR2 YYREEE (reference sequence). V lost 4 bases to trimming and J lost 2 bases; unmatched junction nucleotides: 9. The CDR3 runs to 16 residues. The CDR3: CASSNQRGPSTDTQYF. The CDR3 bases are TGTGCCAGCAGCAACCAGCGGGGGCCCTCCACAGATACGCAGTATTTT.

The V and J genes are TRBV6-5 and TRBJ2-1, with TRBD2 matching over 8 bases. V trimming: 4 bases; J trimming: 9 bases; junction bases outside the gene matches: 8. Germline-derived CDR1 and CDR2 are MNHEY and SVGAGI. The CDR3 has 14 residues. The CDR3 coding sequence is TGTGCCAGCAGTTCGGGGGGGCATGGCAGTGAGCAGTTCTTC. Translation gives CASSSGGHGSEQFF.

The V call is TRBV11-2, the J call TRBJ2-1; the match to TRBD2 covers 7 bases. Germline V CDR1 and CDR2: SGHAT, FQNNGV. CDR3 length: 19 residues. V was clipped by 2 bases and J by 0 bases; unmatched bases: 13. The CDR3 here is CASSLRLFSGGSSYNEQFF. The CDR3 DNA reads as TGTGCCAGCAGCTTACGTTTGTTTAGCGGCGGGAGCTCCTACAATGAGCAGTTCTTC.